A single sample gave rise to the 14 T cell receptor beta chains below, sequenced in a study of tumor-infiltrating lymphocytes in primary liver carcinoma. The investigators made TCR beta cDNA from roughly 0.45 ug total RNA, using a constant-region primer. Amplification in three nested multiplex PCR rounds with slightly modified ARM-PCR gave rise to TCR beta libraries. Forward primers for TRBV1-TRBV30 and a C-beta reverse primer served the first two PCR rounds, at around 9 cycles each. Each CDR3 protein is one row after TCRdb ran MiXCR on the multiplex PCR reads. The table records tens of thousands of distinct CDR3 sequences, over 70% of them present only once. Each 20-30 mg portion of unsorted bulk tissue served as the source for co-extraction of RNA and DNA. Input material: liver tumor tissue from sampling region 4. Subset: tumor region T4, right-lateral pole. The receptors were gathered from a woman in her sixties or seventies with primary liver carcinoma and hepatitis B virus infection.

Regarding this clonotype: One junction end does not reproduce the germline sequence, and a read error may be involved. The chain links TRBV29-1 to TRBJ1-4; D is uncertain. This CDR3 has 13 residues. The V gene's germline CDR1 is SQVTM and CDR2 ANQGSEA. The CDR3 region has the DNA TGCAGCATTGAGCGGGCACCCGGGGAAAAACTGTTTTTT. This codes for CSIERAPGEKLFF.

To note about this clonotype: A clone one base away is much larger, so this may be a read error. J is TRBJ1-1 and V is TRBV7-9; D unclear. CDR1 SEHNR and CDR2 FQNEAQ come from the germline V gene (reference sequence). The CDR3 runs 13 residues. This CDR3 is CASKREMNTEASF. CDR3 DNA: TGTGCCAGCAAGAGGGAAATGAACACTGAAGCTTCCTTT.

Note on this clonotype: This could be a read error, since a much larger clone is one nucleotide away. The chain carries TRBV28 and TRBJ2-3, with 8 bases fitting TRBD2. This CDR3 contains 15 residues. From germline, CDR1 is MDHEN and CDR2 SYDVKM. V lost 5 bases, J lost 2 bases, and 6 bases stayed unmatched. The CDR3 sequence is CASSIVLADTDTQYF. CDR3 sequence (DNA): TGTGCCAGCAGTATCGTACTAGCGGACACAGATACGCAGTATTTT.

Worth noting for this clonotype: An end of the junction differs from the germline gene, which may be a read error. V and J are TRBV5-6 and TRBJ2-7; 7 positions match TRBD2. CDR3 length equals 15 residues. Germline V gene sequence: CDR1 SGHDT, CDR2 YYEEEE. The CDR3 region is CVSSSRIAGSYEQYF. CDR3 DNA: TGTGTCAGCAGCTCCCGGATAGCGGGCTCCTACGAGCAGTATTTC.

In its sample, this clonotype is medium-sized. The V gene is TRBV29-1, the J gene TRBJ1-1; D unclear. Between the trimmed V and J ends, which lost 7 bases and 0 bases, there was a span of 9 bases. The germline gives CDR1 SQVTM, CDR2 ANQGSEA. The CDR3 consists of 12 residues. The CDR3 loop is CSGGGMNTEAFF. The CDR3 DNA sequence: TGCAGCGGCGGAGGTATGAACACTGAAGCTTTCTTT.

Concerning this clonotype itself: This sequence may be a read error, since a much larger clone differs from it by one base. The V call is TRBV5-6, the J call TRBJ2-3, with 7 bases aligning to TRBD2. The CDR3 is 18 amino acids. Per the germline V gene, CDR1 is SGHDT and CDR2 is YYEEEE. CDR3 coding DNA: TGTGTCAGCAGCTCCACGCTCTCTAGGGGAGGGGGCACAGATACGCAGTATTTT. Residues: CVSSSTLSRGGGTDTQYF. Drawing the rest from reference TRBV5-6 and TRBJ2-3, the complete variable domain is DAGVTQSPTHLIKTRGQQVTLRCSPKSGHDTVSWYQQALGQGPQFIFQYYEEEERQRGNFPDRFSGHQFPNYSSELNVNALLLGDSALYLCVSSSTLSRGGGTDTQYFGPGTRLTVL.

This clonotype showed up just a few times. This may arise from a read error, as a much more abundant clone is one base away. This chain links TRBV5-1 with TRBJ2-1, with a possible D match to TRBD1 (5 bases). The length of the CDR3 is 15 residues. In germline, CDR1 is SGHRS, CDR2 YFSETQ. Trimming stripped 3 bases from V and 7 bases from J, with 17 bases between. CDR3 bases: TGCGCCAGCAGCTCGCCCCGACAGTGTTCGAATGAGCAGTTCTTC. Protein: CASSSPRQCSNEQFF.

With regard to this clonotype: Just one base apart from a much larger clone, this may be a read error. The CDR3, as DNA: TGTGCCAGCAGGGGGTGGTTAAGAGAGACCCAGTACTTC. It codes for CASRGWLRETQYF. The V call is TRBV28, the J call TRBJ2-5; D is uncertain. Germline V gene sequence: CDR1 MDHEN, CDR2 SYDVKM. Trimming left V 6 bases short and J 4 bases short, with 12 bases between. The CDR3 consists of 13 residues.

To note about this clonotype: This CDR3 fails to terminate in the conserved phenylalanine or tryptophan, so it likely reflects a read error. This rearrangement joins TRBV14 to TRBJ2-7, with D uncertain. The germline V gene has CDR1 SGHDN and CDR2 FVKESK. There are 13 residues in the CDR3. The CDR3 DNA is TGTGTCAGCAGCCCTTACAGAACCTACGAGCAGTACTTG. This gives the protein CVSSPYRTYEQYL.

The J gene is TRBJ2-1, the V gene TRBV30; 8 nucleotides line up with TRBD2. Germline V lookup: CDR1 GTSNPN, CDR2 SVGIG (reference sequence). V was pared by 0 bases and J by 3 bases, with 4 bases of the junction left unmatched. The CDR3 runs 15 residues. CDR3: CAWSVISGVYNEQFF. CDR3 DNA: TGTGCCTGGAGTGTGATTAGCGGGGTCTACAATGAGCAGTTCTTC.

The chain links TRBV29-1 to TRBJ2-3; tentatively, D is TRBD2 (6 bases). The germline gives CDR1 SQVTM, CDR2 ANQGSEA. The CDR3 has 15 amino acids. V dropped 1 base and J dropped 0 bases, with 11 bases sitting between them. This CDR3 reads CSVEGRETSTDTQYF. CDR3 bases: TGCAGCGTTGAAGGACGGGAGACTAGCACAGATACGCAGTATTTT.

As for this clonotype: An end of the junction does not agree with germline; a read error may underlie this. The CDR3 sequence is CASSLATGGIDTGELLF. The CDR3, as DNA: TGTGCCAGCAGTTTAGCTACAGGGGGCATTGACACCGGGGAGCTGTTATTT. This chain connects TRBV7-8 to TRBJ2-2; 9 positions agree with TRBD1. Germline V CDR1 and CDR2: SGHVS, FQNEAQ. The CDR3 has 17 residues.

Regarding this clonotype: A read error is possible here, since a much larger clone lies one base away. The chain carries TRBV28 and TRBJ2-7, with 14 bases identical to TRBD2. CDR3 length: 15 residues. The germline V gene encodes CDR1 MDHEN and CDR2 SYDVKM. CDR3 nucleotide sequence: TGTGCCAGCACCTATGGGACTAGCGGGAGTGGAGAGCTGTACTTC. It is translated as CASTYGTSGSGELYF.

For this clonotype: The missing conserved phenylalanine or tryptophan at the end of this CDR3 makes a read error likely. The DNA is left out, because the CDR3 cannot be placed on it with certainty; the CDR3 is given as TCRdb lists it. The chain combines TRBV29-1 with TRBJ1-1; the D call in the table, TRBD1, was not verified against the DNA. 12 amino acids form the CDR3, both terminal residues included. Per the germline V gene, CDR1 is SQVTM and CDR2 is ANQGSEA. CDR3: CSVVGGKAEAFY.